This TCR beta chain was observed in a study of shared clonotypes between healthy human individuals. V was trimmed by 4 bases and J by 5 bases, leaving 6 bases between them. This CDR3 is built from 11 residues. Germline V gene lookup returns CDR1 SQVTM and CDR2 ANQGSEA. A remark on this clone: The target antigen is unknown.

Naive CD8 populations comprised CD45RO-negative cells positively selected for CCR7, excluding terminally differentiated effector memory CD45RA+ cells. Method: immunoSEQ multiplex PCR; TCRdb's copy keeps in-frame clones and lacks some. The table includes about 2 million clones, just under 95% detected once. General study results and limits: Researchers sampled only blood; tissue repertoires likely differ. Several donors held about 5% of naive CD4 clonotypes in common. The generation probabilities recorded for non-shared clonotypes fell below those of clonotypes shared by all four donors.

This sequence was found in a man younger than 35 in good health. The source material was naive CD8+ T cells sorted from blood. The chain uses TRBV29-1 and TRBJ2-1; D not resolved. The CDR3 DNA reads as TGCAGCGTTGTACCTAACAATGAGCAGTTCTTC. Its protein product is CSVVPNNEQFF.